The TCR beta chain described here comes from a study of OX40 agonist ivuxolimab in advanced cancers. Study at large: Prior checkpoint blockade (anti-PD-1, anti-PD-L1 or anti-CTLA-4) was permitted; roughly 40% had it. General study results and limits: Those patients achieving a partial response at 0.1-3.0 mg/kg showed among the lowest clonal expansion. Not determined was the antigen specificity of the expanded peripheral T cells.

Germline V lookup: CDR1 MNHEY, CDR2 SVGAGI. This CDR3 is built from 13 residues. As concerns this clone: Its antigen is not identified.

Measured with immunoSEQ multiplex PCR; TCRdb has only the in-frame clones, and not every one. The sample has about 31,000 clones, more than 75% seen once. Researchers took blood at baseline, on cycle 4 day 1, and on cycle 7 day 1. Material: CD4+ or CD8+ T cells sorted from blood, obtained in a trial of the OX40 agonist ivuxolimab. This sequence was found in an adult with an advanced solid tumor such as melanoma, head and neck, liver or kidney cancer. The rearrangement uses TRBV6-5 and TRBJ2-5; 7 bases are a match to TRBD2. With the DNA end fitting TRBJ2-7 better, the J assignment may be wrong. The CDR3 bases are TGTGCCAGCAGTTACTCGACTAGCAACGAGCAGTACTTC. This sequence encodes CASSYSTSNEQYF.